Below, 2 T cell receptor beta chains from the same sample are listed, as sequenced in a study of T cell changes during pregnancy in multiple sclerosis. Here immunoSEQ multiplex PCR was the method, and the copy in TCRdb shows in-frame clones only, minus some. The data show about 25,000 clones, about 89% seen once. The source material was CD8+ T cells from peripheral blood mononuclear cells, sampled in the first trimester of pregnancy. The source is a female donor in good health, enrolled as a control in a pregnancy study.

The chain has TRBV7-9 and TRBJ2-3, with 7 bases identical to TRBD2. Germline loops: CDR1 SEHNR, CDR2 FQNEAQ (reference sequence). This CDR3 has 16 residues. V lost 5 bases to trimming and J lost 3 bases; unmatched junction nucleotides: 11. Written as DNA, the CDR3 is TGTGCCAGCAGCAGGGGTCCAGGGAGGGGTACAGATACGCAGTATTTT. This sequence encodes CASSRGPGRGTDTQYF.

The V and J genes are TRBV7-9 and TRBJ2-7, with D unclear. V lost 5 bases, J lost 2 bases, and 10 bases lay in between. This CDR3 has 13 amino acids. Germline V gene lookup returns CDR1 SEHNR and CDR2 FQNEAQ (reference sequence). The CDR3 here is CASSPGPTYEQYF. The CDR3 DNA is TGTGCCAGCAGCCCTGGGCCCACCTACGAGCAGTACTTC.